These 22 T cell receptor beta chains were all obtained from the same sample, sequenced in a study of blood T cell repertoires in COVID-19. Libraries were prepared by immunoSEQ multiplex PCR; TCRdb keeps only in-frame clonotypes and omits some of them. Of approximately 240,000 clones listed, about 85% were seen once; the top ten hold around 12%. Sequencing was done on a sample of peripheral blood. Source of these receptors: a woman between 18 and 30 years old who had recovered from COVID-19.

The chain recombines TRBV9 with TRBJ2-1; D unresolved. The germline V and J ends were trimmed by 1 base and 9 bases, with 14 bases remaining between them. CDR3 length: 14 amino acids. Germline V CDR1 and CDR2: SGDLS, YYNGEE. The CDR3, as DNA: TGTGCCAGCAGCGTAATATTGAACCGCGGTGAGCAGTTCTTC. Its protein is CASSVILNRGEQFF.

The CDR3 protein is CATRPPSRGYGYTF. The CDR3 DNA sequence: TGTGCCACGAGGCCGCCATCGAGGGGGTATGGCTACACCTTC. The chain has TRBV10-3 and TRBJ1-2; a weak D match, TRBD1 (6 bases). CDR1 and CDR2 from the germline V gene are ENHRY and SYGVKD. This CDR3 spans 14 amino acids. Trimming stripped 10 bases from V and 5 bases from J, with 20 bases between.

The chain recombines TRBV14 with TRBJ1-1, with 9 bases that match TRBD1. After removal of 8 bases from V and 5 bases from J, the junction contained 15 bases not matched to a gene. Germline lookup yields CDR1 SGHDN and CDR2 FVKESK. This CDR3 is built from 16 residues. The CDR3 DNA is TGTGCCAGCTCCCAAAGGACAGGGGTATTGTGGACTGAAGCTTTCTTT. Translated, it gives CASSQRTGVLWTEAFF.

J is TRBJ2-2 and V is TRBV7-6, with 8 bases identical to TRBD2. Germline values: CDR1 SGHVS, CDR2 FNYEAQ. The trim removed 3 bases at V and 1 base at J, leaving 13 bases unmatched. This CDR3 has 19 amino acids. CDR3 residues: CASSFSIWLAGGNTGELFF. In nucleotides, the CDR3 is TGTGCCAGCAGCTTTTCAATTTGGTTGGCGGGAGGGAACACCGGGGAGCTGTTTTTT.

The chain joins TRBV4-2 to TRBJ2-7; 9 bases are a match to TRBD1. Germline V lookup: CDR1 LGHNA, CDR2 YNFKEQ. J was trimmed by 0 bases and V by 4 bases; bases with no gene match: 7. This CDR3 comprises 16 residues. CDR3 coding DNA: TGTGCCAGCAGCCCAAGGACAGGGGAAAGCTCCTACGAGCAGTACTTC. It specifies CASSPRTGESSYEQYF.

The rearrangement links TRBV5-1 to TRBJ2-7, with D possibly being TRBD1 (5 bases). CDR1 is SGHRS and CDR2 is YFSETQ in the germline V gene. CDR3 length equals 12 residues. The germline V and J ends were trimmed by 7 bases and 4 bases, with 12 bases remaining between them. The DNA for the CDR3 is TGCGCCAGCGCCATTACAGGATACGAGCAGTACTTC. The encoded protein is CASAITGYEQYF.

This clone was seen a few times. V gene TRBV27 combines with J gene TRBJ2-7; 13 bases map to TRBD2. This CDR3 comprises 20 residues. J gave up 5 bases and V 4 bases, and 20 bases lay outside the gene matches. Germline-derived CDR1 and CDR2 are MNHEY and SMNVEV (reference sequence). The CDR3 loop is CASSYPPVRPGLAGLNEQYF. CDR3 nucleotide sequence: TGTGCCAGCAGTTACCCCCCGGTGAGACCGGGACTAGCGGGATTAAACGAGCAGTACTTC.

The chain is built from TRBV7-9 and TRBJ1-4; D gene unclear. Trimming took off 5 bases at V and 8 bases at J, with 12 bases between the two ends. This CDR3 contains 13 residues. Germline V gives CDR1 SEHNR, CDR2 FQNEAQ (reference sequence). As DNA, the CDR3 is TGTGCCAGCAGCGCGGCGGGAACGGAAAAACTGTTTTTT. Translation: CASSAAGTEKLFF.

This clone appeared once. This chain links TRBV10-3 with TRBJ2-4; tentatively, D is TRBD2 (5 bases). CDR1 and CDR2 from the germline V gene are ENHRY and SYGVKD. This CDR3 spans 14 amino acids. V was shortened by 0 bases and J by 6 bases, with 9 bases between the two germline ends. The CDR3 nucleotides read TGTGCCATCAGTGAGTCGAGCGCGGGAAACATTCAGTACTTC. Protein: CAISESSAGNIQYF.

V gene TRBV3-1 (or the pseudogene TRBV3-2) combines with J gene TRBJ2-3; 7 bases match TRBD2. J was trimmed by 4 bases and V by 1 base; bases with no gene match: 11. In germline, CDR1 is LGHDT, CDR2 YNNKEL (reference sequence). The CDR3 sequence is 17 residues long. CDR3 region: CASSQVRWGRASDTQYF. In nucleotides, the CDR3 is TGTGCCAGCAGCCAAGTTCGATGGGGGAGGGCCTCAGATACGCAGTATTTT.

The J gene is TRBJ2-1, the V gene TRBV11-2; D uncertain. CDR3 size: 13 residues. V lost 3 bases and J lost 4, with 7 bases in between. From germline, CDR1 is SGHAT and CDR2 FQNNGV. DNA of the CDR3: TGTGCCAGCAGCTTGTACGAGTACAATGAGCAGTTCTTC. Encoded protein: CASSLYEYNEQFF.

The CDR3 DNA is TGTGCCAGCAGCCGACGCCTATTGTCGACTATCAACACAGATACGCAGTATTTT. It encodes CASSRRLLSTINTDTQYF. The V gene is TRBV14, the J gene TRBJ2-3; TRBD2 is a possible D gene (5 bases). The V and J ends lost 4 bases and 2 bases respectively, with 22 bases between them. The CDR3 runs 18 residues. The germline CDR1 and CDR2 sequences are SGHDN and FVKESK.

For the CDR3, the DNA is TGTGCCAGCAGCTTAGCCCGAGGGTACCATGGCTACACCTTC. Translating gives CASSLARGYHGYTF. The rearrangement uses TRBV7-2 and TRBJ1-2; D is unclear. The CDR3 sequence is 14 residues long. Germline V lookup: CDR1 SGHTA, CDR2 FQGNSA. The V gene lost 0 bases and the J gene lost 6 bases, with 11 bases spanning the gap.

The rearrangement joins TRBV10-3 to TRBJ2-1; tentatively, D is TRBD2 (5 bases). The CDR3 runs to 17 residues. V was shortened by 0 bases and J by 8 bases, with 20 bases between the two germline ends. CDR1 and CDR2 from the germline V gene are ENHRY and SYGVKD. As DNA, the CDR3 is TGTGCCATCAGTGAGTCTAAGGGAGTAAGCTCTTTCTATGAGCAGTTCTTC. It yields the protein CAISESKGVSSFYEQFF.

This CDR3 reads CASTSRPQGSYEQYF. CDR3 nucleotide sequence: TGTGCCAGCACCTCTAGGCCCCAGGGCTCCTACGAGCAGTACTTC. This chain joins TRBV6-5 and TRBJ2-7; perhaps TRBD1 as D (5 bases). The CDR3 is 15 residues long. Trimming took 7 bases from V and 0 from J, leaving 16 bases between them. Per the germline V gene, CDR1 is MNHEY and CDR2 is SVGAGI.

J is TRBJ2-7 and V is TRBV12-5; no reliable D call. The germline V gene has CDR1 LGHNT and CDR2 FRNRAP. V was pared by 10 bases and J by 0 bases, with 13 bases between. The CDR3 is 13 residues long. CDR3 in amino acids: CATSAVASYEQYF. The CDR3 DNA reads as TGTGCTACCTCCGCCGTGGCCTCCTACGAGCAGTACTTC. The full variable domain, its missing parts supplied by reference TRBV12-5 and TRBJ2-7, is DARVTQTPRHKVTEMGQEVTMRCQPILGHNTVFWYRQTMMQGLELLAYFRNRAPLDDSGMPKDRFSAEMPDATLATLKIQPSEPRDSAVYFCATSAVASYEQYFGPGTRLTVT.

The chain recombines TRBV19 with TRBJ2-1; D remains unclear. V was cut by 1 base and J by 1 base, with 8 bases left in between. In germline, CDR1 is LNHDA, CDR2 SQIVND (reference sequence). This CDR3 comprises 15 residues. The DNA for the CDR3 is TGTGCCAGTAGTATAGGCCTCCTATCCTACAATGAGCAGTTCTTC. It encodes CASSIGLLSYNEQFF.

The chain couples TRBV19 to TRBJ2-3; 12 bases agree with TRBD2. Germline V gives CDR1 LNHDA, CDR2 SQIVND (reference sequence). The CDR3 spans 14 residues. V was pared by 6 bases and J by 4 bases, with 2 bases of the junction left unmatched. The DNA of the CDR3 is TGTGCCAGTAGACTAGCGGGAGGCTCAGATACGCAGTATTTT. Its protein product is CASRLAGGSDTQYF.

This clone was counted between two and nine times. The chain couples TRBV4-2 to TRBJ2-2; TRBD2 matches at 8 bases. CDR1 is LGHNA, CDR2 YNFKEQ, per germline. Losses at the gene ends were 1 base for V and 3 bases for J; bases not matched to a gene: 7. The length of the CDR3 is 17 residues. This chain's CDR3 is CASSQARPAGDTGELFF. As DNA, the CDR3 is TGTGCCAGCAGCCAAGCCCGCCCAGCGGGGGACACCGGGGAGCTGTTTTTT.

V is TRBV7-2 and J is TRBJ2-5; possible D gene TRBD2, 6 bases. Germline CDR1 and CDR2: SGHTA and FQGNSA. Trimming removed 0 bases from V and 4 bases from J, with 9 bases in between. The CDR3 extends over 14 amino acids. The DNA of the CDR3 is TGTGCCAGCAGCTTAGCTGGGGAGGTAGAGACCCAGTACTTC. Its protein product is CASSLAGEVETQYF.

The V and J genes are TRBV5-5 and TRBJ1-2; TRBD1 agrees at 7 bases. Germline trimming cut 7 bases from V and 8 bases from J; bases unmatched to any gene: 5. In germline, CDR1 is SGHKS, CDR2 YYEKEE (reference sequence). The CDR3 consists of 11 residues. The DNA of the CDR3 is TGTGCCAGCTCGGACAGGAAAGGCTACACCTTC. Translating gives CASSDRKGYTF.

DNA of the CDR3: TGTGCCAGCAGTTTATCGGCAGTATTTTCCGGAAACACCATATATTTT. Protein: CASSLSAVFSGNTIYF. This chain uses TRBV27 with TRBJ1-3; D is uncertain. Trimming stripped 0 bases from V and 4 bases from J, with 13 bases between. Germline V gives CDR1 MNHEY, CDR2 SMNVEV (reference sequence). This CDR3 is built from 16 residues.